This TCR beta chain was sequenced in a study of T cell responses to AZD1222 COVID-19 vaccine (dated by TCRdb to 2020 to 2023). Study-level background: A total of 230 to 250 trial participants underwent TCR sequencing, of whom some 200 had received two doses of AZD1222 and about 25 had received two doses of the MenACWY control vaccine. Trial participants were enrolled by age into 18-55, 56-69 and 70-plus year subgroups, with 148, 28 and 57 TCR-sequenced participants respectively.

The CDR3 starts with the cysteine, ends with the phenylalanine, and has 12 residues. CDR3 DNA is the only sequence kept; it has 36 bases, read in frame from the first base. CDR1 and CDR2 are read off the germline V gene (reference sequence) as LNHNV and YYDKDF. V was cut back by 5 bases and J by 4 bases, leaving a gap of 8 bases between them. Points the paper makes about the study in general: Because no samples from the day 14 peak response were available, repertoires could be characterized only after the peak T cell response. Reportedly, close to half of the unique spike-specific TCRs recognized epitopes lying outside the regions that are mutated in the B.1.351 and B.1.1.7 variants. Participants were mostly white British, with more females than males. The authors suggested clonal diversity may have been underestimated. Spike-specific TCR breadth and depth rose significantly after two AZD1222 doses compared with day 0 and with MenACWY recipients. The whole spike protein was spanned by vaccine-associated CD4 TCRs, and dominant responses were seen in regions 160-218 and 743-854. The 56-69-year group was small, and its depth increase did not reach significance, likely because of low power. Conclusions about previously exposed vaccinees were limited because only a handful of AZD1222 recipients were SARS-CoV-2 seropositive at baseline.

The sample's time point label, in plain terms: baseline before first vaccination. Interpreted using the paper, the treatment or condition label stands for: meningococcal conjugate vaccine given as trial control. Samples from vaccinated people were obtained from the UK trials COV001 and COV002, which included a single-blind randomized controlled phase 2/3 trial of AZD1222 (ChAdOx1 nCoV-19) in healthy adults. Trial participant PBMC samples were collected at day 0 and day 28 after the second dose for TCRbeta chain sequencing. The CDR3 regions of human TCRbeta chains were analyzed by immunosequencing. In the paper's pipeline: Repertoire TCRs were checked for matches against a reference library of SARS-CoV-2-specific TCRs that had been generated using the MIRA antigen-specificity platform. Breadth meant the fraction of unique TCRs that were SARS-CoV-2-associated, whereas depth meant the fraction of total T cells that were SARS-CoV-2-associated. Using the MIRA data, every spike-specific TCR was mapped to the spike region that the TCR reacted to and assigned to either a CD4 or a CD8 class. Log10-transformed breadth and depth values were compared by one-way ANOVA with Sidak's multiple comparisons tests. As stored in TCRdb, this immuneACCESS dataset retains in-frame rearrangements with V and J assigned. A fraction of the clones does not appear; measured against another copy, unresolved V genes explain less than half of the discrepancy, and the remainder lacks a known reason. V, J and clone size derive from that table, while D and trimming were established from the DNA sequence. The sample table contains hundreds of thousands of clones; only one count was recorded for 90% to 95% of them. Of the sample, roughly 1% falls within the top ten clones.

In regard to this clone: This clone's antigen is unknown. Base qualities are missing; no much larger clone stands one base away.

The material sequenced was peripheral blood, taken on day 0 of MenACWY control vaccination. The TCR comes from an adult in good health. This chain is built from TRBV15 and TRBJ2-5; the D gene cannot be named for sure. The nucleotides are TGTGCCACCAGCGAGGTGGGAGAGACCCAGTACTTC. This codes for CATSEVGETQYF.